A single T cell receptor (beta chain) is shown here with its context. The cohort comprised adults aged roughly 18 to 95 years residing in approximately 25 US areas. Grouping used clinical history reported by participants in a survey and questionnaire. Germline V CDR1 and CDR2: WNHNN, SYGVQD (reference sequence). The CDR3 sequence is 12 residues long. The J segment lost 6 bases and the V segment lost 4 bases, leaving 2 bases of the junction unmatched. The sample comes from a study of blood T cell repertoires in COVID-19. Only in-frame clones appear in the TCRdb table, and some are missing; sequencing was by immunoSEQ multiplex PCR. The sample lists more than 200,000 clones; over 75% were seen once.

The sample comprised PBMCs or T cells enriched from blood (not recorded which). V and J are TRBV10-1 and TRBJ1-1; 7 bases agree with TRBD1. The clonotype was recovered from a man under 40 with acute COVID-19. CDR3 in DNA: TGCGCCAGCAGTGCCCAGGGGGCTGAAGCTTTCTTT. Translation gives CASSAQGAEAFF.